The clone carrying this T cell receptor beta chain occurred a few times. Its antigen remains unidentified. This sample was taken from a study of T cells after yellow fever vaccination. Study-level findings and limits: Of the clonotypes, a small share occurred in both CD4 and CD8 compartments.

This CDR3 is 15 amino acids long. V lost 0 bases, J lost 0 bases, and 3 bases lay in between. Germline assignment: CDR1 LGHNA and CDR2 YSLEER. TCR cDNA was made by 5'RACE template switching, adding a universal primer site and UMIs. TCRdb analysed the 5' RACE reads with MiXCR anew, one entry per CDR3 protein. The sample carries some 110,000 distinct CDR3 sequences, 7% to 8.5% recorded once. The rearrangement joins TRBV4-3 to TRBJ2-6; D remains unclear. The sample here was CD8+ T cells sorted from PBMCs, taken 45 days after the yellow fever booster vaccination. This clonotype was obtained from a man aged 25-40 years who received the YFV17D yellow fever vaccine. The CDR3 loop reads CASSQDSSGANVLTF. Written as DNA, the CDR3 is TGCGCCAGCAGCCAAGACAGCTCTGGGGCCAACGTCCTGACTTTC.